Described below is a single T cell receptor beta chain sequence and its context. This record comes from a study of Ad26.COV2.S vaccination and SARS-CoV-2 variants. This CDR3 is built from 15 residues. The V gene lost 4 bases and the J gene lost 0 bases, with 10 bases spanning the gap. CDR1 and CDR2 (germline): SEHNR, FQNEAQ (reference sequence). The assay was immunoSEQ multiplex PCR, and TCRdb's table has in-frame clones only and misses some. The sample holds about 420,000 clones; 88% are singletons and the top ten take 3.6%. The treatment was: about 20 received Ad26.COV2.S at low or high dose, single or two shots; 5 received placebo; per-sample allocation not given. Vaccine and placebo recipients were sampled on day 63 after the first injection.

This chain uses TRBV7-9 with TRBJ1-5, with D possibly being TRBD1 (6 bases). The receptor comes from a person aged 18 to 65 who received the Ad26.COV2.S COVID-19 vaccine or a placebo. This material consisted of peripheral blood, taken in a trial of Ad26.COV2.S vaccine versus placebo. The chain's CDR3 is CASSWGAGSNQPQHF. DNA for the CDR3: TGTGCCAGCAGCTGGGGGGCCGGTAGCAATCAGCCCCAGCATTTT.